This TCR beta chain was observed in a study of T cell changes during pregnancy in multiple sclerosis. Per the germline V gene, CDR1 is SNHLY and CDR2 is FYNNEI. Trimming shortened V by 3 bases and J by 7 bases, and 6 bases separated the two germline ends. The CDR3 consists of 11 residues. Clones were sequenced by immunoSEQ multiplex PCR, and TCRdb holds only the in-frame ones, with some missing. This repertoire shows roughly 48,000 clones, approximately 85% found once; its top ten account for around 1.2%. This clonotype originated in a female donor with multiple sclerosis, enrolled in a pregnancy study. Sequencing used CD4+ T cells from peripheral blood mononuclear cells, obtained in the second trimester of pregnancy. The chain joins TRBV2 to TRBJ1-2, with D uncertain. The CDR3 DNA follows: TGTGCCAGCAGTGAGGCGGGTGGCTACACCTTC. As protein: CASSEAGGYTF.